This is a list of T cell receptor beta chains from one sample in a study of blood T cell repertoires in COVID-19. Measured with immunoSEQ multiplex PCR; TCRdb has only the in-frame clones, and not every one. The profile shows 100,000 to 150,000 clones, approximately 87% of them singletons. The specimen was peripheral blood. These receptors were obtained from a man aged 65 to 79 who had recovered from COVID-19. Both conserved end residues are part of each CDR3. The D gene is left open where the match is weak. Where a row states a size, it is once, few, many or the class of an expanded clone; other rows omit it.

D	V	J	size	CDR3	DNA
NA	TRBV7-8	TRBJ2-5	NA	CASSFMSGGETQYF	TGTGCCAGCAGCTTTATGTCCGGCGGAGAGACCCAGTACTTC
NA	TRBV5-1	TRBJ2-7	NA	CASSLALDSQGFHEQYF	TGCGCCAGCAGCTTGGCCTTGGACAGCCAGGGATTCCACGAGCAGTACTTC
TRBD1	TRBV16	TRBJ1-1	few	CASSPGAGGNLVGTFF	TGTGCCAGCAGCCCAGGGGCAGGGGGCAATTTGGTCGGAACTTTCTTT
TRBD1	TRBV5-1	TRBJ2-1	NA	CASSLGQGPYNEQFF	TGCGCCAGCAGCTTGGGACAGGGTCCCTACAATGAGCAGTTCTTC
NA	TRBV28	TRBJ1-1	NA	CASSLWDQGVTEAFF	TGTGCCAGCAGTTTATGGGACCAGGGTGTGACTGAAGCTTTCTTT
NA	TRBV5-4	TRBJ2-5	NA	CASSFLGDTTQYF	TGTGCCAGCAGCTTCCTAGGGGATACGACCCAGTACTTC
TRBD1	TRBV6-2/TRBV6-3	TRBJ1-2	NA	CASSSPDRPYGYTF	TGTGCCAGCAGTTCCCCGGACAGGCCTTATGGCTACACCTTC
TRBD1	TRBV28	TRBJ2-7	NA	CASSSGDRVPLEQYF	TGTGCCAGCAGTTCAGGGGACAGGGTCCCCCTCGAGCAGTACTTC
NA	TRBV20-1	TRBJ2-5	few	CSASTYDGWNVETQYF	TGCAGTGCTAGTACCTACGACGGGTGGAATGTAGAGACCCAGTACTTC
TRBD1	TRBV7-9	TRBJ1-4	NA	CASSTGEATNEKLFF	TGTGCCAGCAGCACAGGGGAAGCAACTAATGAAAAACTGTTTTTT